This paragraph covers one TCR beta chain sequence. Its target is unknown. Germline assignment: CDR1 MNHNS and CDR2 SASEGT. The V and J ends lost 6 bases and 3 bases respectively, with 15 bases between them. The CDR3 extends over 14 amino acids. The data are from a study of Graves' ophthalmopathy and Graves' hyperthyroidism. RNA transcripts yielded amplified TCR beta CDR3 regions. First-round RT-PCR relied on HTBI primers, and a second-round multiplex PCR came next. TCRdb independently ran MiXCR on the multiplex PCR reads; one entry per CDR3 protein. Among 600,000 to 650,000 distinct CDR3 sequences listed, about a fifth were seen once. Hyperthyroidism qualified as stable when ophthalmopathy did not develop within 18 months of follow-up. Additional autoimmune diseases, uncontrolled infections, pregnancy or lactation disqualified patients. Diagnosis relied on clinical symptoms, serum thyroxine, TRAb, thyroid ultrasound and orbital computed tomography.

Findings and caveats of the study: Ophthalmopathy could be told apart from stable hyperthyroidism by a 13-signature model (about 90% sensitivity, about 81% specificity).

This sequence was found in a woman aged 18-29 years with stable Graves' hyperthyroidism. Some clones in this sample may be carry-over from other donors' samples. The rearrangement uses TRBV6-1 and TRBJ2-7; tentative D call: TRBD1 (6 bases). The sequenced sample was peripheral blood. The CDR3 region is CASRDSYGFYEQYF. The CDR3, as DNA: TGTGCCAGCAGGGACAGTTACGGTTTCTACGAGCAGTACTTC.